This T cell receptor (beta chain) was obtained from a study of T-cell memory formation after mild COVID-19. Broader study findings: Day 15 to 85 contracting clones showed balanced CD4/CD8; later expanders leaned CD4+. Unconfirmed was the SARS-CoV-2 specificity of second-wave clones that peaked on day 37.

Each CDR3 protein is one row after TCRdb ran MiXCR on the 5' RACE reads. The sample lists roughly 250,000 distinct CDR3 sequences, roughly 17% occurring once. A word on this clonotype: Antigen specificity is unknown.

Trimming cost V 3 bases and J 10 bases; bases outside gene matches: 15. Germline V gives CDR1 SGDLS, CDR2 YYNGEE. The CDR3 sequence is 15 residues long. Sequencing input: PBMCs or a T cell subset sorted from them (not recorded which). The receptor comes from a man aged 18 to 35 who had mild COVID-19 (a few samples of this study predate the infection). Cell type and time point are not known. V is TRBV9 and J is TRBJ1-1, with 7 bases matching TRBD1. The CDR3 DNA reads TGTGCCAGCAGCGCCGGGACAGCTGGAAGGGAACGAGCTTTCTTT. As protein: CASSAGTAGRERAFF.